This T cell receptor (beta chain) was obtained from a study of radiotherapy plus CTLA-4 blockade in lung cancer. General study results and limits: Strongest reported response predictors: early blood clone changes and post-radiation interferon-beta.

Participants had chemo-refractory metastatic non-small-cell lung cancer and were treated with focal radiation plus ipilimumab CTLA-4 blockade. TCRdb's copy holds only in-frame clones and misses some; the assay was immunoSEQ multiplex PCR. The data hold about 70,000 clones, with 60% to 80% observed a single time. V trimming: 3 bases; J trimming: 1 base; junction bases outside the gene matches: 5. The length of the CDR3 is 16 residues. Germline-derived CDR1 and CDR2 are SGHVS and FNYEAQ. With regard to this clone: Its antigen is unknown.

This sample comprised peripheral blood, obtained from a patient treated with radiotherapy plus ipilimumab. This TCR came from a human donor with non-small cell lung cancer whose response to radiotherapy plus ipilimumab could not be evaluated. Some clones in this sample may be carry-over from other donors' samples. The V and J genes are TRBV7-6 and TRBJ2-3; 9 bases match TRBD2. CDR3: CASSFLSGGRTDTQYF. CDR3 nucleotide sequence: TGTGCCAGCAGCTTCCTTAGCGGGGGTCGCACAGATACGCAGTATTTT.